Sequencing of this T cell receptor (beta chain) was carried out in a study of T-cell reconstitution after alpha-beta-depleted transplantation in children (dated by TCRdb to 2016 to 2017). Turning to the overall study: The study quantitatively tracked T-cell immune reconstitution after TCRalphabeta/CD19-depleted allogeneic hematopoietic cell transplantation in children using TCR repertoire profiling. Paper-wide results and their limitations: In some patients, the high TCRbeta diversity seen at day 60 was put down to recipient T cells and intrathymic progenitors that had survived conditioning. Hyperexpanded clone frequencies declined over subsequent months; after one year, T-cell counts and TCRbeta diversity were mostly attributed to newly produced T cells. The apparently early alphabetaT-cell count recovery about two months after transplant was reportedly dependent on only several hundred rapidly expanded clones derived from non-depleted graft cells.

What this sample's treatment or condition label stands for: allogeneic hematopoietic cell transplantation with graft depleted of TCRalphabeta T cells and CD19 B cells. The children who served as transplant recipients had been given grafts of TCRalphabeta/CD19-depleted allogeneic hematopoietic cells. In regard to this clonotype: Its target antigen remains unknown. No much larger clone exists at a distance of one base, and base qualities are not known.

At the junction V is shortened by 6 bases and J by 6 bases; bases outside the gene matches: 7. The CDR3 goes from the cysteine to the phenylalanine over 13 residues. Only the CDR3 part of the read is kept: 39 bases, read in frame from the first base. The library relied on PCR. TCRdb names Illumina HiSeq 2500 as the instrument used. To normalize quantification of the TCRbeta repertoire, the TCR libraries were built with molecular barcoding that relied on unique molecular identifiers. TCRdb reworked the public reads: Q25 trimming with fastp, MiXCR clone assembly, productive beta chains retained. Rows with a matching CDR3 protein are joined into one entry that keeps the most common DNA and genes. The sample data list almost 600,000 distinct CDR3 sequences, and approximately 30% of these were observed just once. Clones ranked in the top ten supply 36% of the sample.

The sequencing here drew on PBMCs, taken before TCRalphabeta/CD19-depleted stem cell transplant. This clonotype originated in a boy less than two years old with Wiskott-Aldrich syndrome, due to receive a stem cell transplant. The chain was built from TRBV12-3 or TRBV12-4 and TRBJ2-7; 8 bases in the middle match TRBD1. The DNA reads TGTGCCAGCAGCAATGGACAGGGCGGCGAGCAGTACTTC. The encoded protein is CASSNGQGGEQYF.